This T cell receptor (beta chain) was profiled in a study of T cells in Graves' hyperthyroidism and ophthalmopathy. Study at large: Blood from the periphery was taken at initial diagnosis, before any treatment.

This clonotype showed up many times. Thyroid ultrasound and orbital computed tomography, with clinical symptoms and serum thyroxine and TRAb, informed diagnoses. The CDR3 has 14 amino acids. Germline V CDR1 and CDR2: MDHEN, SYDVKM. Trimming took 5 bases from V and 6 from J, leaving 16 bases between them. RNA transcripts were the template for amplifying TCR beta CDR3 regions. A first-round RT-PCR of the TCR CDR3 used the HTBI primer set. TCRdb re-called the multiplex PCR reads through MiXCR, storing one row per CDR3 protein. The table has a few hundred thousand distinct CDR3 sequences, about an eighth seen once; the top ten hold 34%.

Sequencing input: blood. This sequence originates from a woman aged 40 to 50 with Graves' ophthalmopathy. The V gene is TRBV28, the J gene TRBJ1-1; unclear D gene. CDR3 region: CASSVSGEKAEAFF. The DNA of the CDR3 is TGTGCCAGCAGTGTTAGTGGGGAGAAGGCTGAAGCTTTCTTT. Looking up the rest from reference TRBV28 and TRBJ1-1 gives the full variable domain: DVKVTQSSRYLVKRTGEKVFLECVQDMDHENMFWYRQDPGLGLRLIYFSYDVKMKEKGDIPEGYSVSREKKERFSLILESASTNQTSMYLCASSVSGEKAEAFFGQGTRLTVV.